These 12 T cell receptor beta chains came from one sample sequenced in a study of T-cell memory formation after mild COVID-19. TCRdb recomputed calls from the 5' RACE reads with MiXCR, one row per CDR3 protein. The data show about 560,000 distinct CDR3 sequences, roughly 22% seen once. The sequenced sample was PBMCs or a T cell subset sorted from them (not recorded which). The receptors were sampled from an adult woman who had mild COVID-19 (a few samples of this study predate the infection). Cell type and time point are not known.

This clonotype has a handful of counts. The chain is built from TRBV27 and TRBJ1-5, with unresolved D. The CDR3 spans 16 residues. CDR1 is MNHEY, CDR2 SMNVEV, per germline (reference sequence). V lost 0 bases, J lost 2 bases, and 11 bases lay in between. The CDR3 bases are TGTGCCAGCAGTTTATCCCCCGGGGTGGGCAATCAGCCCCAGCATTTT. This gives the protein CASSLSPGVGNQPQHF.

This clonotype was recorded at least ten times. The rearrangement joins TRBV6-2 or TRBV6-3 to TRBJ1-5; D is ambiguous. Trimming took off 5 bases at V and 9 bases at J, with 11 bases between the two ends. The CDR3 runs 12 residues. Germline CDR1 MNHEY, CDR2 SVGEGT. CDR3 region: CASSPVLLPQHF. The CDR3 bases are TGTGCCAGCAGTCCTGTTTTGTTGCCCCAGCATTTT.

Here the CDR3 reads CASSTGTSSDTQYF. The CDR3 nucleotides are TGTGCCAGCAGTACCGGGACTAGCTCGGATACGCAGTATTTT. The rearrangement uses TRBV12-3 or TRBV12-4 and TRBJ2-3; TRBD2 agrees at 9 bases. Trimming at V came to 5 bases and at J to 6 bases, leaving 6 bases not matched to a gene. The CDR3 totals 14 residues.

This chain links TRBV5-1 with TRBJ2-7, with a tentative D call TRBD1 (8 bases). Germline loops: CDR1 SGHRS, CDR2 YFSETQ. This CDR3 has 17 residues. Trimming cost V 6 bases and J 0 bases, with 22 bases left between them. This chain's CDR3 is CASTQGLDRDYSYEQYF. The CDR3, as DNA: TGCGCCAGCACCCAGGGGTTGGACAGGGACTACTCCTACGAGCAGTACTTC.

This clonotype showed up just a few times. The CDR3 sequence: CATSDLGADTQYF. The CDR3 region has the DNA TGTGCCACCAGTGATTTGGGGGCGGATACGCAGTATTTT. The rearrangement links TRBV24-1 to TRBJ2-3; maybe TRBD1 (5 bases). V was clipped by 0 bases and J by 6 bases, with 6 bases between them. CDR3 size: 13 residues. CDR1 is KGHDR and CDR2 is SFDVKD in the germline V gene.

J is TRBJ1-3 and V is TRBV5-5; D gene unclear. Trimming left V 4 bases short and J 0 bases short, with 2 bases between. CDR1 SGHKS and CDR2 YYEKEE come from the germline V gene (reference sequence). The CDR3 is made up of 12 amino acids. In DNA form, the CDR3 reads TGTGCCAGCAGCAACTCTGGAAACACCATATATTTT. This codes for CASSNSGNTIYF. Full variable domain (remainder filled in from reference TRBV5-5 and TRBJ1-3): DAGVTQSPTHLIKTRGQQVTLRCSPISGHKSVSWYQQVLGQGPQFIFQYYEKEERGRGNFPDRFSARQFPNYSSELNVNALLLGDSALYLCASSNSGNTIYFGEGSWLTVV.

The sample holds a few counts of this clonotype. This chain uses TRBV2 with TRBJ2-1; no clear D. V gave up 7 bases and J gave up 6 bases, with 10 bases separating them. The CDR3 loop spans 12 amino acids. The germline gives CDR1 SNHLY, CDR2 FYNNEI. In DNA form, the CDR3 reads TGTGCCAGCACGCCTGGTACCAATGAGCAGTTCTTC. As protein: CASTPGTNEQFF.

The genes are TRBV6-2 or TRBV6-3 and TRBJ1-2; a possible D gene is TRBD1 (5 bases). The CDR3 length is 13 residues. V was shortened by 4 bases and J by 3 bases, with 9 bases between the two germline ends. Germline loops: CDR1 MNHEY, CDR2 SVGEGT. Here the CDR3 reads CASSFRGDYGYTF. For the CDR3, the DNA is TGTGCCAGCAGTTTTAGGGGAGACTATGGCTACACCTTC.

This clonotype turned up a few times. The chain employs TRBV7-6 and TRBJ2-1, with 11 bases lining up with TRBD1. This CDR3 comprises 19 residues. Trimming removed 5 bases from V and 10 bases from J; junction bases left unmatched: 22. Germline values: CDR1 SGHVS, CDR2 FNYEAQ. In DNA form, the CDR3 reads TGTGCCAGCAGCCGGGACAGGGGGTACTCCGCCTCTTTGGGTTTGGAGCAGTTCTTC. It codes for CASSRDRGYSASLGLEQFF.

The chain has TRBV3-1 and TRBJ2-7; the D gene is possibly TRBD2 (6 bases). CDR1 is LGHDT and CDR2 is YNNKEL in the germline V gene (reference sequence). This CDR3 is built from 12 residues. The V end lost 4 bases, the J end lost 6 bases, and 10 bases lay between the germline ends. CDR3: CASSRGTGEQYF. In DNA, the CDR3 is TGTGCCAGCAGCCGCGGGACCGGCGAGCAGTACTTC.

This clonotype was observed a handful of times. This CDR3 is CASLSSSSYNEQFF. The CDR3 DNA reads as TGTGCCAGTCTATCTTCGAGCTCCTACAATGAGCAGTTCTTC. The rearrangement uses TRBV19 and TRBJ2-1; D unclear. Germline V gene data show CDR1 as LNHDA and CDR2 as SQIVND (reference sequence). Trimming pared 8 bases from V and 0 bases from J, leaving 11 bases between. The CDR3 has 14 amino acids.

J is TRBJ1-2 and V is TRBV20-1; perhaps TRBD1 as D (5 bases). The germline V gene encodes CDR1 DFQATT and CDR2 SNEGSKA (reference sequence). The CDR3 loop spans 16 amino acids. V lost 3 bases to trimming and J lost 6 bases, with 23 bases between them. The CDR3 is CSASRPAPLGVNGYTF. In DNA form, the CDR3 reads TGCAGTGCTAGCCGACCCGCGCCATTGGGGGTCAATGGCTACACCTTC.